The entry below gives a single T cell receptor (beta chain) sequence along with its context. Its specificity is unknown. This specimen comes from a study of CD8+ T cells in alopecia areata. Study as a whole: The share of scalp area affected provided the severity score for treated patients.

The treatment was: oral pan-JAK inhibitor, 5-10 mg twice daily. The CDR3 has 14 residues. CDR1 and CDR2 (germline): MNHEY, SMNVEV (reference sequence). V dropped 10 bases and J dropped 1; count of bases not matched to a gene: 7. The authors extracted RNA and reverse transcribed it into cDNA as the sequencing template. Clones were sequenced by immunoSEQ multiplex PCR, and TCRdb holds only the in-frame ones, with some missing. This table has about 180,000 clones, roughly 58% appearing once. Study-level results: Persistence during tofacitinib was seen for many expanded lesional clones in scalp and blood. Clonality in the scalp and expanded CD8+ clones ranked among the top 100 were significantly decreased by tofacitinib.

This sequence was found in a human donor with alopecia areata. The source was CD4+ T cells sorted from blood, collected between weeks 55 and 65, from a patient treated with tofacitinib. The chain employs TRBV27 and TRBJ1-5; 7 nucleotides match TRBD1. CDR3 amino acids: CATRDSLSNQPQHF. CDR3 sequence (DNA): TGTGCCACGCGGGACAGCCTAAGCAATCAGCCCCAGCATTTT.